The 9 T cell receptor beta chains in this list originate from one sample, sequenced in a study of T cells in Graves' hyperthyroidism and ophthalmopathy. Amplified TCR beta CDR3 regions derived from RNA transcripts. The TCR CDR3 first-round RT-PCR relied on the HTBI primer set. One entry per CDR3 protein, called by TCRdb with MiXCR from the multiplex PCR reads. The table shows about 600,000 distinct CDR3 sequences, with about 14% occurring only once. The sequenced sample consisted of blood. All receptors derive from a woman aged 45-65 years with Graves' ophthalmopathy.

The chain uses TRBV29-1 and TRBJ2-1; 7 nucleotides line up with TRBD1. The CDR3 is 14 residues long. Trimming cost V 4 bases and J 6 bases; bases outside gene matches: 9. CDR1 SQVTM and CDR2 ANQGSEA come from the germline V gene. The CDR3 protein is CSVAMGQSVNEQFF. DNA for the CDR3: TGCAGCGTTGCGATGGGACAGTCGGTCAATGAGCAGTTCTTC.

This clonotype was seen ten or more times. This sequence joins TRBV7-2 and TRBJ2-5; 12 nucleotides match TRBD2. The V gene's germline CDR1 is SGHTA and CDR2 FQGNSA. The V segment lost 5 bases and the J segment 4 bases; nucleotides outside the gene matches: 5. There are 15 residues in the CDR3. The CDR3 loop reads CASSRLAGVLETQYF. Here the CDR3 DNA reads TGTGCCAGCAGCCGACTAGCGGGAGTCTTAGAGACCCAGTACTTC.

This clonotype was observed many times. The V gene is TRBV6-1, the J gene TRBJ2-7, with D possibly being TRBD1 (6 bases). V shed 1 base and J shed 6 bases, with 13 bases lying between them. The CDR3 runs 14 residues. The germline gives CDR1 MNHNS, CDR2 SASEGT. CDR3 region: CASSEVGTRGEQYF. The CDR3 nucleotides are TGTGCCAGCAGTGAAGTAGGTACCAGGGGCGAGCAGTACTTC.

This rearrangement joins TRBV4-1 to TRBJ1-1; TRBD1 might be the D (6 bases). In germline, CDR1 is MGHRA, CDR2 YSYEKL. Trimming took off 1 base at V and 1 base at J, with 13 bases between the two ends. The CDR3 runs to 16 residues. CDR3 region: CASSQVRWTENTEAFF. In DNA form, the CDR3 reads TGCGCCAGCAGCCAAGTCCGTTGGACAGAGAACACTGAAGCTTTCTTT.

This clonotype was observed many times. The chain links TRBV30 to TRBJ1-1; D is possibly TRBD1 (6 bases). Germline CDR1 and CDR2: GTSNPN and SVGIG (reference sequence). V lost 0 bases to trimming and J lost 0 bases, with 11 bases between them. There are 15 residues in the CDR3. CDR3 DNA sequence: TGTGCCTGGAGTGTAGGGACACAACTGAACACTGAAGCTTTCTTT. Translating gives CAWSVGTQLNTEAFF.

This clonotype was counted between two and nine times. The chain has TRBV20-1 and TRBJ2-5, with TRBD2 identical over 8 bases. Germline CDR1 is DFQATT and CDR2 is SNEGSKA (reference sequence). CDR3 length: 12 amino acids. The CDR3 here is CSKTSGQETQYF. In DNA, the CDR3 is TGCAGCAAAACTAGCGGTCAAGAGACCCAGTACTTC.

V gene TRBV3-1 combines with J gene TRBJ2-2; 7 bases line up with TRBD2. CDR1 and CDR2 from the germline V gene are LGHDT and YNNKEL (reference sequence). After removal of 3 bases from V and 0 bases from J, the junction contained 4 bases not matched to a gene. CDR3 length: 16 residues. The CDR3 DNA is TGTGCCAGCAGCCAGCCGGGAGGCCCGAACACCGGGGAGCTGTTTTTT. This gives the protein CASSQPGGPNTGELFF.

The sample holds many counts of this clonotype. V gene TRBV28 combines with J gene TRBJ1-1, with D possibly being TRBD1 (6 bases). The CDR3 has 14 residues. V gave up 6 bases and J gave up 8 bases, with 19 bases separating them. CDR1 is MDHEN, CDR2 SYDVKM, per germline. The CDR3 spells CASRTIQGLSEAFF. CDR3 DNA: TGTGCCAGCAGGACGATACAGGGTCTGAGCGAAGCTTTCTTT.

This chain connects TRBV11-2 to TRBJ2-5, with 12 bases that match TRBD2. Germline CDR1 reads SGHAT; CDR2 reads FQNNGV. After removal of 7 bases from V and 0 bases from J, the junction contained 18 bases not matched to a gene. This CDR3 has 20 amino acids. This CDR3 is CASNGGASGRGRSYQETQYF. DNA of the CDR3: TGTGCCAGCAACGGAGGGGCTAGCGGGAGGGGACGAAGCTACCAAGAGACCCAGTACTTC. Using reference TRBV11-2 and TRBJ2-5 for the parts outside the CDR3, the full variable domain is EAGVAQSPRYKIIEKRQSVAFWCNPISGHATLYWYQQILGQGPKLLIQFQNNGVVDDSQLPKDRFSAERLKGVDSTLKIQPAKLEDSAVYLCASNGGASGRGRSYQETQYFGPGTRLLVL.